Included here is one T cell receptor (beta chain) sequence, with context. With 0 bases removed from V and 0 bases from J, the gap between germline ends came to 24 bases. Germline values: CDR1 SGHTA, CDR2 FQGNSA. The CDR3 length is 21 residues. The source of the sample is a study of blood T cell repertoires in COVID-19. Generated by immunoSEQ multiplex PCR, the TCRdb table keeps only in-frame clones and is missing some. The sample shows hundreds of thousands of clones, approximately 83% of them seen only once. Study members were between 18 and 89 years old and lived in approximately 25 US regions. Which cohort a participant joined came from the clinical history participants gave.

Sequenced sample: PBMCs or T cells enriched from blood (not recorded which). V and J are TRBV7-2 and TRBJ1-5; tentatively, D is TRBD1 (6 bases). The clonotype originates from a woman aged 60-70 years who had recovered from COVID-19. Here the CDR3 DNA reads TGTGCCAGCAGCTTAGCGCGGGGGGCGTACTTGGAACGGTATAGCAATCAGCCCCAGCATTTT. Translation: CASSLARGAYLERYSNQPQHF.